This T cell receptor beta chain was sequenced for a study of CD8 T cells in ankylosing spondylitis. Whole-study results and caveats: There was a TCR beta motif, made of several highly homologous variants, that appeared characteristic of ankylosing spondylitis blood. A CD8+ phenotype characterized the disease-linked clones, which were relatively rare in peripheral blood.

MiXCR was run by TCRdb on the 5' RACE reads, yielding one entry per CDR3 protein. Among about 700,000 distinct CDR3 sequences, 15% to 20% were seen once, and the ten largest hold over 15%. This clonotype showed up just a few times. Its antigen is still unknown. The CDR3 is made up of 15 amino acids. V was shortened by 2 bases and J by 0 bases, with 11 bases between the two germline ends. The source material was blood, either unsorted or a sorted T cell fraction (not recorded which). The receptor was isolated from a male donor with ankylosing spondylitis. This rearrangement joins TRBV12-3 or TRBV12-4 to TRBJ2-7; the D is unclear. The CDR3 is CASSLQFTVSYEQYF. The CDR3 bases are TGTGCCAGCAGTTTACAGTTTACCGTCTCCTACGAGCAGTACTTC.